One T cell receptor beta chain is described in this entry. Germline CDR1 SGHRS, CDR2 YFSETQ. V shed 5 bases and J shed 5 bases, with 19 bases lying between them. CDR3 size: 15 residues. Study processing details: Cell counts per sample came from amplifying reference gene primers. TCRdb's copy holds only in-frame clones and misses some; the assay was immunoSEQ multiplex PCR. Clone size and the V and J calls come from that table; the DNA yielded D and trimming. The sample lists roughly 100,000 clones; about 90% were seen once. The sample originates from a study of blood T cell repertoires in COVID-19. Study as a whole: There were acute and convalescent COVID-19 samples, and they came from the United States, Italy and Spain. PBMCs, B-cell-depleted T cells, or T cells provided the cDNA or gDNA that made up the material.

J is TRBJ2-5 and V is TRBV5-1; TRBD2 might be the D (5 bases). This clonotype was sampled from a human donor in a cohort sampled during active COVID-19. The sequencing sample was made of peripheral blood. The DNA of the CDR3 is TGCGCCAGCAGTCGCGTAACGGAGGCTGAGGAGACCCAGTACTTC. Its protein product is CASSRVTEAEETQYF.